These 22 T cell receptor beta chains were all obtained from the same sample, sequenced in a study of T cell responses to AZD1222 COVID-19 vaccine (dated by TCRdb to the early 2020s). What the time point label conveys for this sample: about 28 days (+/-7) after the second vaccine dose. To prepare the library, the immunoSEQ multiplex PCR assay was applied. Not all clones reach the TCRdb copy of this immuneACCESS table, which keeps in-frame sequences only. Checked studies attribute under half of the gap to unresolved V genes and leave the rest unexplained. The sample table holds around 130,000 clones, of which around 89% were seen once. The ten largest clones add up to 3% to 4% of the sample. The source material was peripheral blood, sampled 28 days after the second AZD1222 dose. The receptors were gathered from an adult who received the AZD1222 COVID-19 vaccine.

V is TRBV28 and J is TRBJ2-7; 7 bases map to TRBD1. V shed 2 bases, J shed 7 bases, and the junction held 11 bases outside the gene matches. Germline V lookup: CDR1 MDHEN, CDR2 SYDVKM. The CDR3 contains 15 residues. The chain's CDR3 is CASSLPGTVSGEQYF. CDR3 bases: TGTGCCAGCAGTTTACCCGGGACAGTGTCGGGAGAGCAGTACTTC. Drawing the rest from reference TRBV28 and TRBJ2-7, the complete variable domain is DVKVTQSSRYLVKRTGEKVFLECVQDMDHENMFWYRQDPGLGLRLIYFSYDVKMKEKGDIPEGYSVSREKKERFSLILESASTNQTSMYLCASSLPGTVSGEQYFGPGTRLTVT.

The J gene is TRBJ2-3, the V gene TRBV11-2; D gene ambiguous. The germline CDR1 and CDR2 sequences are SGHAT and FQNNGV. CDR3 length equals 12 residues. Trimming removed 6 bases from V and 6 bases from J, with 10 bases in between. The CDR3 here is CASSSMGDTQYF. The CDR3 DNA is TGTGCCAGCAGTTCAATGGGGGATACGCAGTATTTT.

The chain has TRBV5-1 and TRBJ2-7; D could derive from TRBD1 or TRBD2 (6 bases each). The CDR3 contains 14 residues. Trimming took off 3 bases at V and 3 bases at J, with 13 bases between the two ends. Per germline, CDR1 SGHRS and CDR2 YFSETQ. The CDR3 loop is CASSWGADSYEQYF. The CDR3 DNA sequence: TGCGCCAGCAGCTGGGGGGCCGACAGCTACGAGCAGTACTTC.

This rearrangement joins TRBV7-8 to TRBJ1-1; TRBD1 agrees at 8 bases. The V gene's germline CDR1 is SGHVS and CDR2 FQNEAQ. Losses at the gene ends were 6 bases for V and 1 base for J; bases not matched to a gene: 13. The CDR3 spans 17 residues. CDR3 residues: CASRPGQARRRNTEAFF. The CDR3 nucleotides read TGTGCCAGCAGACCGGGACAGGCCCGACGCCGGAACACTGAAGCTTTCTTT.

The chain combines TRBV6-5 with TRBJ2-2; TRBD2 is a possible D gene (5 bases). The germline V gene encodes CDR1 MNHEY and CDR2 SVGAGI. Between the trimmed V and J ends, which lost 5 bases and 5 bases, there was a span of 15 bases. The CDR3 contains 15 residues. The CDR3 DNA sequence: TGTGCCAGCAGTCGGAGAGGACTTGAAACCGGGGAGCTGTTTTTT. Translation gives CASSRRGLETGELFF.

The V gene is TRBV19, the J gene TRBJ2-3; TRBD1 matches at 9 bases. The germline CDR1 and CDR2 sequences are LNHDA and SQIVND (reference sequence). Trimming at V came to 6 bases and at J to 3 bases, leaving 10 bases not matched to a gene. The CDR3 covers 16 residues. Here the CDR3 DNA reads TGTGCCAGTAGCCCCCGCAGGACAGGGGTGACAGATACGCAGTATTTT. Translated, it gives CASSPRRTGVTDTQYF.

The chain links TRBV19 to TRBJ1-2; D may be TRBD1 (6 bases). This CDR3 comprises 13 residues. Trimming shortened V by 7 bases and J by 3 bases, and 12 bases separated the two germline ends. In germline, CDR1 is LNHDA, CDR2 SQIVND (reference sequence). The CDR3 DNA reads TGTGCCAGTATGGACAGCCAGGACTATGGCTACACCTTC. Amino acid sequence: CASMDSQDYGYTF.

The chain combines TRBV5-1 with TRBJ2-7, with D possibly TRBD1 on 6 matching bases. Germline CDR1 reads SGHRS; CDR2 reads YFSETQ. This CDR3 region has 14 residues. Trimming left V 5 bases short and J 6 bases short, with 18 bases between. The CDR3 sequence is CASRTGQGDGEQYF. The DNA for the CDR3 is TGCGCCAGCAGAACAGGGCAGGGCGACGGCGAGCAGTACTTC.

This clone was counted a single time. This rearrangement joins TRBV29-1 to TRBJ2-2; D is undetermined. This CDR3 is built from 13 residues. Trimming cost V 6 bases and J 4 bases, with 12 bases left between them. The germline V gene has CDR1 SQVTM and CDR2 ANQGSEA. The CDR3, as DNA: TGCAGCGTCAGACCAGCCGTCACCGGGGAGCTGTTTTTT. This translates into CSVRPAVTGELFF.

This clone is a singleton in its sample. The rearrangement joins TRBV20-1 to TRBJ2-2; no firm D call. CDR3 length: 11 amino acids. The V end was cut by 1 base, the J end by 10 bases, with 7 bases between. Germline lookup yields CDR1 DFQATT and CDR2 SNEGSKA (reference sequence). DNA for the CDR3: TGCAGTGCTAGAGGGTTGGAGGAGCTGTTTTTT. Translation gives CSARGLEELFF.

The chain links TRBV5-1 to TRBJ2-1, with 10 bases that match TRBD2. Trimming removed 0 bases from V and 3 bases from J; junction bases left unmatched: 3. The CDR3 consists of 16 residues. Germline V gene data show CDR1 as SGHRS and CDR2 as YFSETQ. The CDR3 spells CASSLVLAGVYNEQFF. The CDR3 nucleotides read TGCGCCAGCAGCTTGGTTCTAGCGGGGGTCTACAATGAGCAGTTCTTC.

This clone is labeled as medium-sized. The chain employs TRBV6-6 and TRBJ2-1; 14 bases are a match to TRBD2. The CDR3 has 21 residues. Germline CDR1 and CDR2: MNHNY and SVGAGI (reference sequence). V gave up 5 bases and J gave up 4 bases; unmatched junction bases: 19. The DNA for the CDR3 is TGTGCCAGCAGTCCTCCCGGGACTAGCGGGGGAGCCTATAGGGGTTACAATGAGCAGTTCTTC. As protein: CASSPPGTSGGAYRGYNEQFF.

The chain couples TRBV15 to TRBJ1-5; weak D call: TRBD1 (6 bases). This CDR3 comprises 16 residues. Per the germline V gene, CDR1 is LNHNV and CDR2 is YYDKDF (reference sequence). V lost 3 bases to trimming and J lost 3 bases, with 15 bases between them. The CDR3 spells CATSSRLGGYNQPQHF. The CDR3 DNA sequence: TGTGCCACCAGCAGTCGTTTAGGGGGGTACAATCAGCCCCAGCATTTT.

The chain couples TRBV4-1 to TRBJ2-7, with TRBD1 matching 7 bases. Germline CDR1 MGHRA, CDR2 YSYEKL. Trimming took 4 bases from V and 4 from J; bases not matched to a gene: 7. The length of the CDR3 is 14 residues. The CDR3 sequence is CASSRIGTVYEQYF. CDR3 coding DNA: TGCGCCAGCAGCCGGATCGGGACAGTATACGAGCAGTACTTC.

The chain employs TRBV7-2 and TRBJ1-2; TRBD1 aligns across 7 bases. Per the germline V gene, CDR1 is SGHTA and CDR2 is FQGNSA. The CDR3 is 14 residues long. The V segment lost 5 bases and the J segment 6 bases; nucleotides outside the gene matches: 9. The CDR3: CASSLQVTGNGYTF. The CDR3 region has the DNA TGTGCCAGCAGCCTCCAAGTGACAGGGAATGGCTACACCTTC.

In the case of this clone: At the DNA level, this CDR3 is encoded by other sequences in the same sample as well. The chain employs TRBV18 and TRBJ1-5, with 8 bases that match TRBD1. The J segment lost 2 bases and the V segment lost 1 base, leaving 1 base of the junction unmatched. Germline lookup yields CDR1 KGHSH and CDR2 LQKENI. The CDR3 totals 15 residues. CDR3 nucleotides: TGTGCCAGCTCACCACGGGGACAGGGCAATCAGCCCCAGCATTTT. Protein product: CASSPRGQGNQPQHF. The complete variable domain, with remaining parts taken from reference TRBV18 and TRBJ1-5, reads NAGVMQNPRHLVRRRGQEARLRCSPMKGHSHVYWYRQLPEEGLKFMVYLQKENIIDESGMPKERFSAEFPKEGPSILRIQQVVRGDSAAYFCASSPRGQGNQPQHFGDGTRLSIL.

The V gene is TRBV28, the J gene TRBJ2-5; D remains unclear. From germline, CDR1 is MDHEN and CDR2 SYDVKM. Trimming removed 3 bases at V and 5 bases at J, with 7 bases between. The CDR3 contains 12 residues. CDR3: CASSFGRETQYF. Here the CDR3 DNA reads TGTGCCAGCAGTTTCGGGCGGGAGACCCAGTACTTC.

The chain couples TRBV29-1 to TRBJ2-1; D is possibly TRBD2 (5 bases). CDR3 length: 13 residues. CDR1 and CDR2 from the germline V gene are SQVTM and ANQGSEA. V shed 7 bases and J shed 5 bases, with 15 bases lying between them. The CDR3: CSARRGRDNEQFF. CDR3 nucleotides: TGCAGCGCCCGACGAGGGCGAGACAATGAGCAGTTCTTC.

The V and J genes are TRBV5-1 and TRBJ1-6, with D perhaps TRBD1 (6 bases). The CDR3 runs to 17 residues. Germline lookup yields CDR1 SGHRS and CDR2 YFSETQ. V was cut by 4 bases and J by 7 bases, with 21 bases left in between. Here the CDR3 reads CASSPYARGLENSPLHF. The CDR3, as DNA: TGCGCCAGCAGCCCATACGCTAGGGGGTTGGAAAATTCACCCCTCCACTTT.

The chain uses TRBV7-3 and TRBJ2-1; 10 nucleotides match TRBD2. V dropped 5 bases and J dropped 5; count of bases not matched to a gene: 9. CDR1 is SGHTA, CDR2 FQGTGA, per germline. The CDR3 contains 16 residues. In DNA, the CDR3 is TGTGCCAGCAGCCCTAGCGGGAGTGGGCTAAACAATGAGCAGTTCTTC. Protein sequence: CASSPSGSGLNNEQFF. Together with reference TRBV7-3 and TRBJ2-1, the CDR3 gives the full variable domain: GAGVSQTPSNKVTEKGKYVELRCDPISGHTALYWYRQSLGQGPEFLIYFQGTGAADDSGLPNDRFFAVRPEGSVSTLKIQRTERGDSAVYLCASSPSGSGLNNEQFFGPGTRLTVL.

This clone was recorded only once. The CDR3 DNA reads TGTGCCAGCAGCCGCGACAGAGATTACAATGAGCAGTTCTTC. It translates to CASSRDRDYNEQFF. V and J are TRBV7-3 and TRBJ2-1, with a weak D call TRBD1 (5 bases). CDR1 is SGHTA, CDR2 FQGTGA, per germline. V lost 5 bases and J 4 bases, leaving 12 bases between the germline ends. CDR3 length: 14 amino acids.

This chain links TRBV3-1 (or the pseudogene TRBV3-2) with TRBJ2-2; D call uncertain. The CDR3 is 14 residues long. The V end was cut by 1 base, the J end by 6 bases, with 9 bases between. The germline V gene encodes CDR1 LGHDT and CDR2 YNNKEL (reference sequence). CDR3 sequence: CASSQGGSSGELFF. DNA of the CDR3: TGTGCCAGCAGCCAAGGAGGAAGTTCCGGGGAGCTGTTTTTT.